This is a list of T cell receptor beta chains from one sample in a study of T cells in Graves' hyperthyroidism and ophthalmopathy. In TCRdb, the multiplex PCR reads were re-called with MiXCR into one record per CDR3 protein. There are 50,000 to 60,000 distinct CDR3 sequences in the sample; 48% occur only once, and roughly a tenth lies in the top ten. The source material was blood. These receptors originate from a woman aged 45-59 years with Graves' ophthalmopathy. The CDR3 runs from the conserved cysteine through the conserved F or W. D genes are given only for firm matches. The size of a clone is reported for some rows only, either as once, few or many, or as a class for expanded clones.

CASSVSGGSLSTDTQYF	TGTGCCAGCAGCGTTTCAGGCGGGAGCCTTAGCACAGATACGCAGTATTTT	-	TRBV9	TRBJ2-3	TRBD2	17
CSAGTGETQHF	TGCAGCGCCGGGACAGGGGAGACCCAGCATTTT	-	TRBV29-1	TRBJ1-5	TRBD1	11
CSAFGTGSYEQYF	TGCAGTGCCTTCGGGACAGGGTCCTACGAGCAGTACTTC	-	TRBV20-1	TRBJ2-7	TRBD1	13
CASSLDLRREGFF	TGTGCCAGCAGCTTAGATCTAAGGAGGGAGGGGTTCTTC	many	TRBV11-2	TRBJ2-1	TRBD2	13
CASTKGTRSQETQYF	TGTGCCAGCACCAAAGGGACTAGATCACAAGAGACCCAGTACTTC	-	TRBV9	TRBJ2-5	TRBD2	15
CASSFLAGSGYTF	TGTGCCAGCAGCTTTCTAGCGGGTTCTGGCTACACCTTC	-	TRBV7-9	TRBJ1-2	-	13
CASSQDESQPQHF	TGTGCCAGCAGCCAAGACGAATCTCAGCCCCAGCATTTT	many	TRBV3-1	TRBJ1-5	-	13
CASSLASGVAEAFF	TGTGCCAGCAGTTTAGCATCGGGGGTTGCTGAAGCTTTCTTT	-	TRBV28	TRBJ1-1	-	14
CASSLLGPGADTQYF	TGCGCCAGCAGCTTGTTAGGTCCGGGAGCAGATACGCAGTATTTT	-	TRBV5-1	TRBJ2-3	-	15
CASSLGDSDYEQYF	TGTGCCAGCAGCTTAGGAGACTCGGACTACGAGCAGTACTTC	many	TRBV5-8	TRBJ2-7	-	14
CASSKPGLAVNEQFF	TGTGCCAGTAGTAAGCCGGGACTAGCGGTTAATGAGCAGTTCTTC	many	TRBV19	TRBJ2-1	TRBD2	15
CSAFRGRNEQYF	TGCAGTGCTTTCAGGGGTCGGAACGAGCAGTACTTC	many	TRBV20-1	TRBJ2-7	-	12
CASSIRAGTDTQYF	TGTGCCAGTAGTATAAGGGCTGGCACAGATACGCAGTATTTT	many	TRBV19	TRBJ2-3	-	14
CASSAWGRNNEQFF	TGTGCCAGCAGCGCCTGGGGGAGAAACAATGAGCAGTTCTTC	many	TRBV9	TRBJ2-1	-	14
CASSLEGQAFYEQYF	TGCGCCAGCAGCTTGGAGGGACAGGCGTTCTACGAGCAGTACTTC	many	TRBV5-1	TRBJ2-7	TRBD1	15
CASSPPLGELFF	TGTGCCAGCTCACCTCCCCTCGGGGAGCTGTTTTTT	-	TRBV18	TRBJ2-2	-	12
CATSRDSGNQPQHF	TGTGCCACCAGCAGAGACAGTGGGAATCAGCCCCAGCATTTT	-	TRBV15	TRBJ1-5	-	14
CSAPQGRGGYTF	TGCAGTGCTCCACAGGGGCGGGGGGGCTACACCTTC	-	TRBV20-1	TRBJ1-2	TRBD1	12
CSARDRRSSYNSPLHF	TGCAGTGCTAGAGATCGTAGGAGCTCCTATAATTCACCCCTCCACTTT	many	TRBV20-1	TRBJ1-6	-	16
CASSVVGGAGETQYF	TGTGCCAGCAGCGTAGTAGGGGGGGCAGGGGAGACCCAGTACTTC	-	TRBV9	TRBJ2-5	-	15
CSASAGAGNTLYF	TGCAGTGCTAGCGCGGGGGCTGGAAACACCCTATATTTC	once	TRBV20-1	TRBJ1-3	-	13
CASSASSSSYEQYF	TGTGCCAGTAGTGCGAGTTCGAGCTCCTACGAGCAGTACTTC	many	TRBV19	TRBJ2-7	-	14
CASSPGTGLSYEQYF	TGTGCCAGCAGCCCAGGGACAGGATTAAGCTACGAGCAGTACTTC	many	TRBV9	TRBJ2-7	TRBD1	15
CAISGTWTSGSYEQYF	TGTGCCATCAGTGGGACATGGACTAGCGGGAGCTACGAGCAGTACTTC	-	TRBV10-3	TRBJ2-7	TRBD2	16
CASNWVGTDTQYF	TGTGCCAGTAATTGGGTGGGAACAGATACGCAGTATTTT	many	TRBV19	TRBJ2-3	-	13
CSALTSGKSNTQYF	TGCAGTGCGCTTACTAGCGGGAAGTCAAATACGCAGTATTTT	-	TRBV20-1	TRBJ2-3	TRBD2	14
CASSLAGVHEQFF	TGTGCCAGCAGCTTAGCGGGGGTCCATGAGCAGTTCTTC	many	TRBV11-2	TRBJ2-1	-	13
CASSRDRGEKLFF	TGTGCCAGCTCACGGGACAGGGGTGAAAAACTGTTTTTT	few	TRBV18	TRBJ1-4	TRBD1	13
CSARDRVGLNSPLHF	TGCAGTGCTCGGGACAGGGTGGGTCTTAATTCACCCCTCCACTTT	many	TRBV20-1	TRBJ1-6	TRBD1	15
CSARAFGTANNQPQHF	TGCAGTGCTAGAGCATTCGGGACGGCAAACAATCAGCCCCAGCATTTT	many	TRBV20-1	TRBJ1-5	-	16
CASLDGLEDNEQFF	TGCGCCAGCCTGGACGGACTGGAAGACAATGAGCAGTTCTTC	many	TRBV5-1	TRBJ2-1	-	14
CASSSVWNTGELFF	TGTGCCAGCAGCTCTGTATGGAACACCGGGGAGCTGTTTTTT	many	TRBV7-2	TRBJ2-2	-	14
CASSLVGGGDQPQHF	TGTGCCAGCAGCTTGGTGGGGGGCGGCGATCAGCCCCAGCATTTC	-	TRBV9	TRBJ1-5	-	15
CASSPNRDRRTNEQFF	TGTGCCAGCAGCCCCAACCGGGACAGGCGGACTAATGAGCAGTTCTTC	many	TRBV11-2	TRBJ2-1	TRBD1	16
CASTTATTQYF	TGCGCCAGCACAACGGCCACTACGCAGTATTTT	-	TRBV4-1	TRBJ2-3	-	11
CASSGTSEYSGANVLTF	TGTGCCAGCTCCGGGACTAGCGAATACTCTGGGGCCAACGTCCTGACTTTC	many	TRBV19	TRBJ2-6	TRBD2	17
CAGRVGQYF	TGTGCCGGCCGGGTCGGGCAGTACTTC	-	TRBV2	TRBJ2-7	-	9
CASVIRGRNTEAFF	TGTGCCAGCGTAATACGCGGGAGGAACACTGAAGCTTTCTTT	many	TRBV2	TRBJ1-1	-	14
CASRAGQRNSPLHF	TGTGCCAGCAGGGCAGGACAGAGAAATTCACCCCTCCACTTT	-	TRBV7-3	TRBJ1-6	-	14
CASSADGTGGAGANVLTF	TGTGCCAGCAGCGCGGACGGGACAGGGGGCGCTGGGGCCAACGTCCTGACTTTC	-	TRBV9	TRBJ2-6	TRBD1	18
CNARDRGRNTDTQYF	TGCAATGCTAGAGACAGGGGGCGGAACACAGATACGCAGTATTTT	-	TRBV20-1	TRBJ2-3	TRBD1	15
CASSYSPGDETQYF	TGTGCCAGCAGTTACTCGCCGGGAGACGAGACCCAGTACTTC	-	TRBV6-6	TRBJ2-5	-	14
CASSPADAGDEQFF	TGTGCCAGCAGTCCAGCCGACGCGGGGGACGAGCAGTTCTTC	-	TRBV6-5	TRBJ2-1	TRBD2	14
CASSFGRDTEQYF	TGTGCCAGCAGTTTTGGGAGGGACACCGAGCAGTACTTC	many	TRBV12-3/TRBV12-4	TRBJ2-7	-	13
CASSQRSDQETQNF	TGCGCCAGCAGCCAGCGCAGCGACCAAGAGACCCAGAACTTC	-	TRBV4-1	TRBJ2-5	-	14
CSVRQGLF	TGCAGCGTTCGACAGGGCCTCTTC	-	TRBV29-1	TRBJ1-2	TRBD1	8
CASSLAGGLGYQETQYF	TGTGCCAGCAGCTTGGCCGGTGGGCTAGGGTACCAAGAGACCCAGTACTTC	many	TRBV5-5	TRBJ2-5	-	17
CASSVRNSEQYF	TGTGCCAGCAGCGTACGTAACAGCGAGCAGTACTTC	-	TRBV9	TRBJ2-7	-	12
CASSPPGGSSYNEQFF	TGTGCCAGCTCACCACCTGGGGGCAGCTCCTACAATGAGCAGTTCTTC	few	TRBV18	TRBJ2-1	-	16
CASSPNQETQYF	TGTGCCAGCTCGCCGAACCAAGAGACCCAGTACTTC	-	TRBV18	TRBJ2-5	-	12
CASSATGASNQPQHF	TGTGCCAGCAGCGCGACAGGGGCTAGCAATCAGCCCCAGCATTTT	-	TRBV9	TRBJ1-5	TRBD1	15
CATSDSRDGGAYEQYF	TGTGCCACCAGTGATTCTCGGGACGGAGGAGCCTACGAGCAGTACTTC	many	TRBV24-1	TRBJ2-7	-	16
CASSFQGAGRETQYF	TGTGCCAGCAGCTTCCAGGGAGCGGGTCGAGAGACCCAGTACTTC	-	TRBV7-2	TRBJ2-5	-	15
CASSLGAEGNSPLHF	TGTGCCAGCAGCTTAGGGGCAGAAGGGAATTCACCCCTCCACTTT	-	TRBV7-8	TRBJ1-6	-	15
CASSFTQGMAFF	TGTGCCAGCAGCTTTACTCAGGGGATGGCTTTCTTT	-	TRBV7-9	TRBJ1-1	-	12
CSARAGREVNGYTF	TGCAGTGCTAGGGCGGGCAGGGAGGTGAACGGCTACACCTTC	-	TRBV20-1	TRBJ1-2	-	14
CASSAGGNQPQQYF	TGTGCCAGCAGCGCAGGGGGGAATCAGCCCCAGCAGTACTTC	-	TRBV9	TRBJ2-7	-	14
CAITSGRGVDEQYF	TGTGCCATCACCAGCGGGAGGGGAGTAGACGAGCAGTACTTC	-	TRBV10-3	TRBJ2-7	TRBD2	14
CASSGPGGSNTGELFF	TGTGCCAGCAGCGGCCCGGGGGGCTCGAACACCGGGGAGCTGTTTTTT	many	TRBV7-9	TRBJ2-2	-	16